The present entry profiles one T cell receptor beta chain with its context. The data stem from a study of CD8 T cells in ankylosing spondylitis. TCRdb itself ran the 5' RACE reads through MiXCR, one entry per CDR3 protein. In the table there are approximately 150,000 distinct CDR3 sequences, roughly 30% of which are singletons. The CDR3 consists of 17 residues. Germline-derived CDR1 and CDR2 are MGHRA and YSYEKL. V dropped 2 bases and J dropped 9; count of bases not matched to a gene: 8. The rearrangement joins TRBV4-1 to TRBJ2-3, with 16 bases aligning to TRBD2. Source material: synovial fluid, either unsorted or a sorted T cell fraction (not recorded which). The source is a male donor with ankylosing spondylitis. The CDR3 reads CASSQLVGLAGGDTQYF. Written as DNA, the CDR3 is TGCGCCAGCAGCCAACTGGTGGGACTAGCGGGAGGGGACACGCAGTATTTT.